What follows are 12 T cell receptor beta chains derived from one specimen sequenced in a study of identifying expanded T cells in peripheral blood. Assay used: immunoSEQ multiplex PCR; TCRdb lists only in-frame clones, some missing. The sample contains around 84,000 clones, approximately 90% of which appear only once. Sequenced: blood. These TCRs come from a person aged 18-69 years in good health.

The CDR3 nucleotides read TGTGCCTGGAGTGTCGCGTGGGGTGACACAGATACGCAGTATTTT. Encoded protein: CAWSVAWGDTDTQYF. The chain carries TRBV30 and TRBJ2-3; D is unresolved. V was clipped by 0 bases and J by 2 bases, with 12 bases between them. CDR1 and CDR2 from the germline V gene are GTSNPN and SVGIG (reference sequence). This CDR3 comprises 15 residues.

This clone was recorded only once. The rearrangement uses TRBV18 and TRBJ1-3; D remains unclear. Germline V gives CDR1 KGHSH, CDR2 LQKENI. CDR3 length: 14 amino acids. Here the CDR3 DNA reads TGTGTATCAACCCACTCCAACTCTGGAAACACCATATATTTT. It codes for CVSTHSNSGNTIYF.

The chain carries TRBV28 and TRBJ2-7; D is possibly TRBD2 (6 bases). V was clipped by 2 bases and J by 0 bases, with 17 bases between them. The V gene's germline CDR1 is MDHEN and CDR2 SYDVKM. The CDR3 contains 17 residues. CDR3 nucleotide sequence: TGTGCCAGCAGTTTAAGGCGGCTAGCGCGGAGCTCCTACGAGCAGTACTTC. Amino acid sequence: CASSLRRLARSSYEQYF.

A single count supports this clone. The rearrangement joins TRBV28 to TRBJ1-1, with D possibly TRBD1 on 5 matching bases. Trimming shortened V by 5 bases and J by 5 bases, and 21 bases separated the two germline ends. Germline V gene data show CDR1 as MDHEN and CDR2 as SYDVKM. This CDR3 has 16 amino acids. The CDR3 DNA reads TGTGCCAGCAGTCCCGGGGGTGCGGGGTCGGAGACTGAAGCTTTCTTT. It translates to CASSPGGAGSETEAFF.

This clone was detected a few times. The genes are TRBV10-1 and TRBJ1-6; D is ambiguous. With 8 bases removed from V and 5 bases from J, the gap between germline ends came to 13 bases. The CDR3 has 14 residues. Germline V gene sequence: CDR1 WNHNN, CDR2 SYGVQD (reference sequence). CDR3 residues: CASQRNGDNSPLHF. The CDR3 coding sequence is TGCGCCAGCCAAAGGAATGGAGATAATTCACCCCTCCACTTT.

The gene calls are TRBV19 and TRBJ2-7; perhaps TRBD2 as D (6 bases). V lost 3 bases and J 3 bases, leaving 12 bases between the germline ends. The CDR3 has 14 residues. The germline V gene has CDR1 LNHDA and CDR2 SQIVND (reference sequence). The CDR3 reads CASSIRGLRYEQYF. The CDR3 DNA reads TGTGCCAGTAGTATTCGGGGACTGCGCTACGAGCAGTACTTC. The entire variable domain, with the rest obtained from reference TRBV19 and TRBJ2-7, is as follows: DGGITQSPKYLFRKEGQNVTLSCEQNLNHDAMYWYRQDPGQGLRLIYYSQIVNDFQKGDIAEGYSVSREKKESFPLTVTSAQKNPTAFYLCASSIRGLRYEQYFGPGTRLTVT.

The chain is built from TRBV11-2 and TRBJ2-7; possible D gene TRBD1, 5 bases. Germline CDR1 SGHAT, CDR2 FQNNGV. The CDR3 spans 15 residues. V was cut by 5 bases and J by 6 bases, with 20 bases left in between. The CDR3 nucleotides are TGTGCCAGCAGCCCTGGAACAGGCCGAAGGGGCGAGCAGTACTTC. Its protein is CASSPGTGRRGEQYF.

This chain joins TRBV30 and TRBJ2-2; 9 bases line up with TRBD1. CDR3 length: 14 residues. The V gene's germline CDR1 is GTSNPN and CDR2 SVGIG (reference sequence). CDR3 nucleotides: TGTGCAAACAAGGGACAGGGAGGATCCGGGGAGCTGTTTTTT. Its protein is CANKGQGGSGELFF.

The chain is built from TRBV7-2 and TRBJ1-2; D is undetermined. This CDR3 spans 17 amino acids. V was shortened by 1 base and J by 0 bases, with 15 bases between the two germline ends. Germline V gene sequence: CDR1 SGHTA, CDR2 FQGNSA. The CDR3 DNA reads TGTGCCAGCAGCTTAGGGCCAGGTCTACTAGCTAACTATGGCTACACCTTC. Translation gives CASSLGPGLLANYGYTF.

J is TRBJ2-3 and V is TRBV12-2; the table's D call, TRBD2, was not checked against the DNA. TRBV12-2 is an annotated pseudogene. The CDR3 sequence is 20 residues long. CDR3 loop: CASRLGQRVPRTVSTDTQYF. CDR3 coding DNA: TGTGCAAGTCGCTTAGGCCAGAGGGTCCCTCGAACGGTAAGCACAGATACGCAGTATTTT.

The chain couples TRBV2 to TRBJ2-1, with 11 bases fitting TRBD1. Germline V CDR1 and CDR2: SNHLY, FYNNEI. The V segment lost 5 bases and the J segment 9 bases; nucleotides outside the gene matches: 6. The CDR3 contains 14 residues. CDR3: CASSSRTGGGEQFF. CDR3 nucleotide sequence: TGTGCCAGCAGTTCGAGGACAGGGGGCGGTGAGCAGTTCTTC. Using reference TRBV2 and TRBJ2-1 for the parts outside the CDR3, the full variable domain is EPEVTQTPSHQVTQMGQEVILRCVPISNHLYFYWYRQILGQKVEFLVSFYNNEISEKSEIFDDQFSVERPDGSNFTLKIRSTKLEDSAMYFCASSSRTGGGEQFFGPGTRLTVL.

J is TRBJ1-1 and V is TRBV5-4; no clear D gene. Germline V gene lookup returns CDR1 SGHNT and CDR2 YYREEE (reference sequence). Trimming shortened V by 7 bases and J by 2 bases, and 12 bases separated the two germline ends. The CDR3 has 13 residues. The CDR3 loop reads CASHLRVNTEAFF. The CDR3 nucleotides read TGTGCCAGCCACTTGAGGGTCAACACTGAAGCTTTCTTT.